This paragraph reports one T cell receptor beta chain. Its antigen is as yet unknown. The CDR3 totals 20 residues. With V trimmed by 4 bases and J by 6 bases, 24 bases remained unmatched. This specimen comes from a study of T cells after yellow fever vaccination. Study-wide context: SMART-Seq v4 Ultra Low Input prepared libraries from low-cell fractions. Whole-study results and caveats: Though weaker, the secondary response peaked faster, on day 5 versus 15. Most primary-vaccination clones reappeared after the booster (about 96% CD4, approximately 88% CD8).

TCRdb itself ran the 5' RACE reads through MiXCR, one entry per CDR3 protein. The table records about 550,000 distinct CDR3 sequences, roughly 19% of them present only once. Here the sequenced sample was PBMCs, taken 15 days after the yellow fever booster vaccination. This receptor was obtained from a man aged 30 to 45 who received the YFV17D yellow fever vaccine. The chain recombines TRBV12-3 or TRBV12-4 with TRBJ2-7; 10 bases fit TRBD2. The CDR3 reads CASSSPRTSGIALTSSEQYF. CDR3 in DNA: TGTGCCAGCAGTTCCCCCCGGACTAGCGGCATCGCCCTGACTAGCTCCGAGCAGTACTTC.